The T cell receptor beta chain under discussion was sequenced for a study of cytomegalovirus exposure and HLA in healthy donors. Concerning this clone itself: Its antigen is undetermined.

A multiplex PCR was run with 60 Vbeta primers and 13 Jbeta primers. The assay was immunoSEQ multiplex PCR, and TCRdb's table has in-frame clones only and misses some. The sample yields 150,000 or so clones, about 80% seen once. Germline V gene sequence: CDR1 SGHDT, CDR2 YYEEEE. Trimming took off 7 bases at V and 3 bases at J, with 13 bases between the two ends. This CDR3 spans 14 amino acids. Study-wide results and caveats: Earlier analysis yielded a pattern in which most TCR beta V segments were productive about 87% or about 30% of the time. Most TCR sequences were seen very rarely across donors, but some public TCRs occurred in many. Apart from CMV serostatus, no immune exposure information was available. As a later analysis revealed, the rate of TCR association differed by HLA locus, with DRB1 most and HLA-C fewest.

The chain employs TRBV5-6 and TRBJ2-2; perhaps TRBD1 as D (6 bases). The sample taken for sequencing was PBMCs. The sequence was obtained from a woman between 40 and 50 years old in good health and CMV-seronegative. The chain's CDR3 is CASVLQGDTGELFF. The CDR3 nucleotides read TGTGCCAGCGTGTTACAGGGCGACACCGGGGAGCTGTTTTTT.